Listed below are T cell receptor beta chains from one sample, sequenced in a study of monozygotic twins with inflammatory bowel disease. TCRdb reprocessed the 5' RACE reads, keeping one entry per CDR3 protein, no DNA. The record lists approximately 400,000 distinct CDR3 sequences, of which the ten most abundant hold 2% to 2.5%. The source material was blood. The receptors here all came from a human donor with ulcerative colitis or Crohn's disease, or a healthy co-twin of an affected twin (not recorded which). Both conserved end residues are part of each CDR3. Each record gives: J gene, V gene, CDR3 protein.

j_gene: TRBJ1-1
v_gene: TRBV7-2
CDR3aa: CASSHRTVSGEAFF

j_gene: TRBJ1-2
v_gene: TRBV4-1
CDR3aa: CASSHAPGPTSSGYTF

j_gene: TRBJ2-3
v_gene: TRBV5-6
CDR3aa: CASSQSWRSTDTQYF

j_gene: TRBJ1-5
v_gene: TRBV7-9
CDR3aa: CASSRTEYEPQHF

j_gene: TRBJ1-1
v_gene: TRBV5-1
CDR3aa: CASSVSGVEAFF

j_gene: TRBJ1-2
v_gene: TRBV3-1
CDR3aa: CASSLGSGGYTF

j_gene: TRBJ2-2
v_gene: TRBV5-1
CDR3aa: CASSPRVETGELFF

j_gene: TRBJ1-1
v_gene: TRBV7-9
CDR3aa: CASSPGLLNTEAFF

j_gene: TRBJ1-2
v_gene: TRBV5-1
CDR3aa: CASSSSPDGYYGYTF

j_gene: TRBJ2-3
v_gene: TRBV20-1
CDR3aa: CSASLELAIGGTDTQYF

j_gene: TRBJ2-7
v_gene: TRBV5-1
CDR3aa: CASSLALELYEQYF

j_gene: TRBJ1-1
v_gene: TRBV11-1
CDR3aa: CASSLSPGNTEAFF

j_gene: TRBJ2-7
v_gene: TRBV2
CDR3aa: CASSKGKGTGEQYF